Shown below are 7 T cell receptor beta chains from a single sample sequenced in a study of blood T cell repertoires in COVID-19. Assay used: immunoSEQ multiplex PCR; TCRdb lists only in-frame clones, some missing. The sample lists under 250,000 clones, 70% to 90% occurring once. Sequencing was performed on peripheral blood. These receptor sequences come from a woman in her fifties or sixties with active or convalescent COVID-19.

The chain has TRBV2 and TRBJ1-2; weak D call: TRBD1 (5 bases). V was trimmed by 8 bases and J by 0 bases, leaving 13 bases between them. This CDR3 region has 14 residues. Looked up from germline, CDR1 is SNHLY and CDR2 is FYNNEI. The CDR3 here is CASVGGVSNYGYTF. CDR3 bases: TGTGCCAGCGTGGGAGGGGTCTCTAACTATGGCTACACCTTC.

The chain uses TRBV7-2 and TRBJ2-5, with 7 positions matching TRBD2. The CDR3 contains 16 residues. V lost 0 bases, J lost 7 bases, and 11 bases stayed unmatched. Germline CDR1 and CDR2: SGHTA and FQGNSA. Here the CDR3 reads CASSLARSSGPGTQYF. CDR3 nucleotide sequence: TGTGCCAGCAGCTTAGCGAGGTCTAGCGGTCCAGGGACCCAGTACTTC. Full variable domain (missing parts from reference TRBV7-2 and TRBJ2-5): GAGVSQSPSNKVTEKGKDVELRCDPISGHTALYWYRQSLGQGLEFLIYFQGNSAPDKSGLPSDRFSAERTGGSVSTLTIQRTQQEDSAVYLCASSLARSSGPGTQYFGPGTRLLVL.

The chain is built from TRBV11-2 and TRBJ2-3; 7 nucleotides align to TRBD2. This CDR3 region has 13 residues. Trimming cost V 8 bases and J 4 bases; bases outside gene matches: 6. Germline CDR1 SGHAT, CDR2 FQNNGV. Here the CDR3 reads CASWEGSADTQYF. DNA for the CDR3: TGTGCCAGCTGGGAGGGGTCGGCAGATACGCAGTATTTT.

This chain links TRBV10-3 with TRBJ2-1, with 10 bases that match TRBD2. The germline gives CDR1 ENHRY, CDR2 SYGVKD. V lost 4 bases, J lost 6 bases, and 9 bases stayed unmatched. This CDR3 region has 16 residues. CDR3 sequence: CAISASTSGRFNEQFF. DNA for the CDR3: TGTGCCATCAGTGCCTCGACTAGCGGGCGATTCAATGAGCAGTTCTTC.

V and J are TRBV5-1 and TRBJ2-2; 7 nucleotides align to TRBD1. This CDR3 region has 17 residues. The germline gives CDR1 SGHRS, CDR2 YFSETQ. J lost 5 bases, V lost 2 bases, and 12 bases had no gene match. This CDR3 reads CASSLTPSGGRTGELFF. The CDR3 DNA sequence: TGCGCCAGCAGCTTAACACCCTCAGGGGGACGGACCGGGGAGCTGTTTTTT.

The sample holds a few counts of this clone. The chain carries TRBV28 and TRBJ2-1; maybe TRBD1 (5 bases). This CDR3 region has 16 residues. CDR1 is MDHEN and CDR2 is SYDVKM in the germline V gene. Trimming took off 6 bases at V and 4 bases at J, with 19 bases between the two ends. The CDR3 DNA is TGTGCCAGCAGCTCACCCCCAGGGTCGGGTTACAATGAGCAGTTCTTC. Translating it yields CASSSPPGSGYNEQFF.

The chain combines TRBV2 with TRBJ2-7, with a tentative D call TRBD1 (6 bases). Germline assignment: CDR1 SNHLY and CDR2 FYNNEI. Trimming shortened V by 6 bases and J by 2 bases, and 14 bases separated the two germline ends. The CDR3 totals 14 residues. The CDR3 DNA reads TGTGCCAGCAGGTCCCAGGGGAGAACCTACGAGCAGTACTTC. Translated, it gives CASRSQGRTYEQYF.